The entry below describes one TCR beta chain. No antigen is known for it. Base qualities are not recorded, but no much larger clone differs from it by a single base. The entry originates in a study of T cell responses to AZD1222 COVID-19 vaccine (dated by TCRdb to 2020 to 2022). Some background on the complete study: AZD1222 recipients whose second dose came at about 4 weeks and those whose second dose came at about 12 weeks were combined into one group, since spike-specific TCR depth and breadth did not differ between the two schedules. TCR sequencing was performed for roughly 250 trial participants, of whom some 200 were given two doses of AZD1222 and approximately 26 were given two doses of MenACWY control vaccine. Enrollment into the trials was organized by age into subgroups of 18-55, 56-69 and 70-plus years, and those subgroups contained roughly 140, 27 and 60 TCR-sequenced participants, respectively.

What the time point label conveys for this sample: baseline before first vaccination. Vaccinee samples came from UK trials COV001 and COV002, including a single-blind randomized controlled phase 2/3 trial of AZD1222 (ChAdOx1 nCoV-19) in healthy adults. Trial participant PBMC samples were collected at day 0 and day 28 after the second dose for TCRbeta chain sequencing. Overall results and qualifications from the work: Nearly half of unique spike-specific TCRs reportedly recognized epitopes outside regions mutated in the B.1.351 and B.1.1.7 variants. After two AZD1222 doses, spike-specific TCR breadth and depth were significantly higher than at day 0 and than in MenACWY recipients. Participants were mostly white British and included more females than males, and it was suggested by the authors that clonal diversity may have been underestimated. The vaccine-associated CD4 TCRs covered the entire spike protein, and the dominant responses fell in regions 160-218 and 743-854. No day 14 peak-response samples were available, so repertoires were characterized only after the peak T cell response. Conclusions about previously exposed vaccinees are limited, since just a handful of AZD1222 recipients were seropositive for SARS-CoV-2 at baseline. In the small 56-69-year group, the increase in depth fell short of significance, most likely because of low power.

The germline ends are 7 bases apart after V is trimmed by 6 bases and J by 0 bases. The CDR3 contains 13 residues, cysteine and phenylalanine counted. Just CDR3 DNA is preserved here, 39 bases in frame from base 1. The germline V gene provides CDR1 MNHEY and CDR2 SVGAGI. The CDR3 regions of human TCRbeta chains were subjected to immunosequencing. On the authors' methods: TCRs in the repertoires were compared against a reference library of SARS-CoV-2-specific TCRs that had been generated with the MIRA antigen-specificity platform. Breadth was defined as the fraction of unique TCRs that were SARS-CoV-2-associated, and depth was defined as the fraction of total T cells that were SARS-CoV-2-associated. Using the MIRA data, each spike-specific TCR was assigned both to the spike region to which the TCR was reactive and to a CD4 or CD8 class. Log10-transformed breadth and depth values were compared by one-way ANOVA with Sidak's multiple comparisons tests. TCRdb took over this immuneACCESS table, retaining in-frame rearrangements with V and J assigned. Such tables are incomplete; in checked studies, under half of the missing clones stem from an unresolved V gene, and the remainder is unexplained. V, J and clone size derive from that table, while D and trimming were established from the DNA sequence. Here the sample has 95,000 to 150,000 clones; approximately 90% occur a single time. The ten top clones hold roughly 2.6% of the sample.

The rearranged chain carries TRBV6-5 and TRBJ2-3, with the D gene possibly TRBD1 or TRBD2, each one fitting 5 bases. The material sequenced was peripheral blood, taken on day 0 of AZD1222 vaccination. The TCR was taken from an adult in good health. The CDR3 reads as follows: CASSRDSTDTQYF. The bases are TGTGCCAGCAGCCGGGACAGCACAGATACGCAGTATTTT.